The source of this T cell receptor (beta chain) is a study of blood T cell repertoires in COVID-19. Trimming at V came to 7 bases and at J to 3 bases, leaving 15 bases not matched to a gene. This CDR3 comprises 17 residues. The germline V gene encodes CDR1 MDHEN and CDR2 SYDVKM. TCRdb's copy holds only in-frame clones and misses some; the assay was immunoSEQ multiplex PCR. The sample has some 270,000 clones; 80% to 90% are singletons. This sequence joins TRBV28 and TRBJ2-4; 7 nucleotides agree with TRBD1. The sequence derives from a woman aged 40 to 50 who had recovered from COVID-19. The sample was peripheral blood. CDR3 sequence reads: CASTPHEGAPGKNIQYF. The CDR3 nucleotides read TGTGCCAGCACCCCCCATGAGGGGGCTCCAGGCAAAAACATTCAGTACTTC. Drawing the rest from reference TRBV28 and TRBJ2-4, the complete variable domain is DVKVTQSSRYLVKRTGEKVFLECVQDMDHENMFWYRQDPGLGLRLIYFSYDVKMKEKGDIPEGYSVSREKKERFSLILESASTNQTSMYLCASTPHEGAPGKNIQYFGAGTRLSVL.